The count of the clone carrying this T cell receptor (beta chain) is one. Per the germline V gene, CDR1 is SGHAT and CDR2 is FQNNGV. The J segment lost 6 bases and the V segment lost 5 bases, leaving 9 bases of the junction unmatched. The CDR3 length is 15 residues. Methods used by the authors: Estimation of nucleated cell counts relied on the amplification of reference gene primers. Here immunoSEQ multiplex PCR was the method, and the copy in TCRdb shows in-frame clones only, minus some. The V and J calls and clone size are taken from that table; D and trimming were inferred from the DNA. The repertoire holds about 280,000 clones, with around 92% as singletons. The data derive from a study of blood T cell repertoires in COVID-19. Study background: PBMCs, B-cell-depleted T cells, or T cells provided the cDNA or gDNA that made up the material.

The clonotype comes from a woman in her sixties or seventies who had recovered from COVID-19. The sequenced material came from PBMCs or T cells enriched from blood (not recorded which). The chain is built from TRBV11-2 and TRBJ2-7; TRBD2 matches at 11 bases. Written as DNA, the CDR3 is TGTGCCAGCAGCCCTACTAGCGGGAGTTTCAGCGAGCAGTACTTC. It codes for CASSPTSGSFSEQYF. The full variable domain, rest sourced from reference TRBV11-2 and TRBJ2-7, is EAGVAQSPRYKIIEKRQSVAFWCNPISGHATLYWYQQILGQGPKLLIQFQNNGVVDDSQLPKDRFSAERLKGVDSTLKIQPAKLEDSAVYLCASSPTSGSFSEQYFGPGTRLTVT.